This T cell receptor (beta chain) was captured in a study of blood T cell repertoires in COVID-19. Sequencing was performed with immunoSEQ multiplex PCR; in TCRdb, only in-frame clones are kept and a portion is missing. This table holds under 450,000 clones, roughly 87% found once. The CDR3 totals 13 residues. V was clipped by 0 bases and J by 5 bases, with 7 bases between them. Germline V CDR1 and CDR2: LGHNT, FRNRAP. The genes are TRBV12-5 and TRBJ1-2; D remains ambiguous. The sequence was collected from a woman aged 25 to 39 who had recovered from COVID-19. Sequenced material: PBMCs or T cells enriched from blood (not recorded which). The CDR3 nucleotides are TGTGCTAGTGGTTTGGTACTCGGGTATGGCTACACCTTC. It yields the protein CASGLVLGYGYTF.